The T cell receptor (beta chain) described here comes from a study of cytomegalovirus exposure and HLA in healthy donors. Study-wide context: From about 180 million T cells, an earlier analysis saw 120 million or so unique TCR beta sequences. Study results and caveats: Later on, an analysis tied 15,000 to 20,000 TCR beta sequences to HLA alleles at 0.05 false discovery rate. Upon later analysis, HLA-associated TCR beta chains proved more clonally expanded than other, equally common chains. According to reports, the classifier identified cytomegalovirus status with high specificity and sensitivity.

V dropped 3 bases and J dropped 4 bases, with 12 bases sitting between them. The CDR3 is 15 residues long. Germline V lookup: CDR1 SGHTA, CDR2 FQGTGA. Researchers ran the PCR with 60 Vbeta and 13 Jbeta primers. Measured with immunoSEQ multiplex PCR; TCRdb has only the in-frame clones, and not every one. The repertoire holds some 160,000 clones, approximately 80% seen once, with 4% to 4.5% in the top ten. Turning to this clone: What it binds is unknown.

The chain employs TRBV7-3 and TRBJ2-2; D may be TRBD2 (6 bases). This sequence was found in a woman aged 40 to 49 in good health and CMV-seropositive. The source material was PBMCs. The CDR3, as DNA: TGTGCCAGCAGCTTTACGGGAGACTCCACCGGGGAGCTGTTTTTT. Encoded protein: CASSFTGDSTGELFF. Full variable domain (rest looked up from reference TRBV7-3 and TRBJ2-2): GAGVSQTPSNKVTEKGKYVELRCDPISGHTALYWYRQSLGQGPEFLIYFQGTGAADDSGLPNDRFFAVRPEGSVSTLKIQRTERGDSAVYLCASSFTGDSTGELFFGEGSRLTVL.